These 26 T cell receptor beta chains share one sample of origin, sequenced in a study of STAT5B mutations in CD4+ large granular lymphocyte leukemia. Produced via immunoSEQ multiplex PCR; TCRdb's table is partial and in-frame only. In the table there are 9,800 or so clones, around 83% of which are singletons. Specimen: PBMCs. These TCRs come from a man in his 60s with CD4+ T-cell large granular lymphocyte leukemia.

The chain recombines TRBV19 with TRBJ1-5, with a possible D match to TRBD1 (5 bases). This CDR3 comprises 15 residues. Between the trimmed V and J ends, which lost 10 bases and 4 bases, there was a span of 20 bases. Germline values: CDR1 LNHDA, CDR2 SQIVND (reference sequence). CDR3 DNA: TGTGCCACTTCGGGGGGGAATCTTAGAAATCAGCCCCAGCATTTT. This encodes CATSGGNLRNQPQHF.

This clone was counted a few times. The chain recombines TRBV4-1 with TRBJ2-3; TRBD1 might be the D (5 bases). This CDR3 is built from 12 residues. Germline-derived CDR1 and CDR2 are MGHRA and YSYEKL. V lost 1 base to trimming and J lost 10 bases, with 9 bases between them. Here the CDR3 reads CASSQAQGAQYF. The CDR3 DNA sequence: TGCGCCAGCAGCCAAGCGCAGGGTGCGCAGTATTTT.

This chain connects TRBV7-2 to TRBJ2-1; D gene unclear. The V gene's germline CDR1 is SGHTA and CDR2 FQGNSA. The CDR3 covers 13 residues. The ends were cut back, 3 bases at V and 3 bases at J, with 6 bases in the middle. This CDR3 reads CASSLGHYNEQFF. The DNA of the CDR3 is TGTGCCAGCAGCTTGGGCCACTACAATGAGCAGTTCTTC.

The J gene is TRBJ2-7, the V gene TRBV5-1; D gene uncertain. CDR1 and CDR2 (germline): SGHRS, YFSETQ. The CDR3 sequence is 12 residues long. Deletions cut 3 bases from V and 6 bases from J, with 10 bases between. For the CDR3, the DNA is TGCGCCAGCAGCTCGTCGTTGACCGAGCAGTACTTC. This codes for CASSSSLTEQYF.

This clone was observed a single time. The V gene is TRBV7-9, the J gene TRBJ2-3; 9 nucleotides agree with TRBD2. The CDR3 is 16 amino acids. Trimming at V came to 7 bases and at J to 2 bases, leaving 10 bases not matched to a gene. CDR1 and CDR2 (germline): SEHNR, FQNEAQ (reference sequence). The CDR3 bases are TGTGCCAGCACTAGGGGGGCGGGAGGGCACACAGATACGCAGTATTTT. Its protein product is CASTRGAGGHTDTQYF.

The rearrangement uses TRBV15 and TRBJ2-2; the D call may be TRBD1 or TRBD2 (6 bases each). The CDR3 runs to 15 residues. V shed 3 bases and J shed 6 bases, with 14 bases lying between them. The germline CDR1 and CDR2 sequences are LNHNV and YYDKDF (reference sequence). CDR3 residues: CATSRGGEGAGELFF. Here the CDR3 DNA reads TGTGCCACCAGCAGGGGGGGCGAGGGTGCCGGGGAGCTGTTTTTT. The full variable domain, in which reference TRBV15 and TRBJ2-2 provide the parts outside the CDR3, is DAMVIQNPRYQVTQFGKPVTLSCSQTLNHNVMYWYQQKSSQAPKLLFHYYDKDFNNEADTPDNFQSRRPNTSFCFLDIRSPGLGDTAMYLCATSRGGEGAGELFFGEGSRLTVL.

This sequence joins TRBV5-1 and TRBJ2-7, with D maybe TRBD1 (5 bases). The CDR3 length is 15 residues. Germline CDR1 reads SGHRS; CDR2 reads YFSETQ. V lost 1 base and J 3 bases, leaving 14 bases between the germline ends. Written as DNA, the CDR3 is TGCGCCAGCAGCTTGAGGGGCGGACCCGACTACGAGCAGTACTTC. Translated, it gives CASSLRGGPDYEQYF.

The genes are TRBV9 and TRBJ2-1; D is possibly TRBD2 (6 bases). With 3 bases removed from V and 4 bases from J, the gap between germline ends came to 14 bases. The CDR3 spans 15 residues. CDR1 is SGDLS and CDR2 is YYNGEE in the germline V gene. The CDR3 DNA reads as TGTGCCAGCAGCGCCCGGGACTTTGTTTACAATGAGCAGTTCTTC. Translated: CASSARDFVYNEQFF. Full variable domain (missing parts from reference TRBV9 and TRBJ2-1): DSGVTQTPKHLITATGQRVTLRCSPRSGDLSVYWYQQSLDQGLQFLIQYYNGEERAKGNILERFSAQQFPDLHSELNLSSLELGDSALYFCASSARDFVYNEQFFGPGTRLTVL.

The chain employs TRBV28 and TRBJ2-7, with D uncertain. Germline V gene sequence: CDR1 MDHEN, CDR2 SYDVKM. The CDR3 runs 14 residues. V lost 2 bases and J lost 3, with 11 bases in between. Here the CDR3 reads CASSLIRSLYEQYF. The CDR3 DNA reads as TGTGCCAGCAGTTTAATACGGAGCCTCTACGAGCAGTACTTC.

V is TRBV4-1 and J is TRBJ2-1, with TRBD1 identical over 8 bases. The CDR3 is 15 amino acids. The V segment lost 8 bases and the J segment 7 bases; nucleotides outside the gene matches: 13. The germline gives CDR1 MGHRA, CDR2 YSYEKL. The DNA for the CDR3 is TGCGCCAGCCAGCCAGGGCAGGGGGCGAGGAATGAGCAGTTCTTC. Translating gives CASQPGQGARNEQFF.

This clone occurred once. The chain carries TRBV4-1 and TRBJ2-7, with D possibly TRBD1 on 5 matching bases. Looked up from germline, CDR1 is MGHRA and CDR2 is YSYEKL. V dropped 0 bases and J dropped 7 bases, with 16 bases sitting between them. The CDR3 covers 15 residues. This CDR3 is CASSQEGPRSWEQYF. The DNA for the CDR3 is TGCGCCAGCAGCCAAGAGGGGCCAAGGTCATGGGAGCAGTACTTC.

This chain connects TRBV5-1 to TRBJ2-1; D unclear. CDR1 is SGHRS, CDR2 YFSETQ, per germline. The CDR3 runs to 13 residues. V was shortened by 2 bases and J by 3 bases, with 6 bases between the two germline ends. CDR3: CASSFGRYNEQFF. For the CDR3, the DNA is TGCGCCAGCAGCTTCGGACGCTACAATGAGCAGTTCTTC.

The chain joins TRBV11-2 to TRBJ2-7; TRBD2 is a possible D gene (6 bases). The V and J ends lost 8 bases and 6 bases respectively, with 23 bases between them. Germline lookup yields CDR1 SGHAT and CDR2 FQNNGV. This CDR3 spans 15 amino acids. The CDR3 DNA sequence: TGTGCCAGCGGAAAGGACTACCGCACCCCTCTCGAGCAGTACTTC. It yields the protein CASGKDYRTPLEQYF.

The CDR3 DNA reads TGTGCCTCCGAGGGGCCCGGGGACACCGGGGAGCTGTTTTTT. Residues: CASEGPGDTGELFF. The V and J genes are TRBV15 and TRBJ2-2; tentatively, D is TRBD1 or TRBD2 (5 bases each). Trimming shortened V by 11 bases and J by 3 bases, and 16 bases separated the two germline ends. The CDR3 is 14 residues long. Germline V gene data show CDR1 as LNHNV and CDR2 as YYDKDF (reference sequence).

J is TRBJ1-4 and V is TRBV5-8; D is unclear. The V gene's germline CDR1 is SGHTS and CDR2 YDEGEE. The CDR3 runs to 14 residues. V was cut by 7 bases and J by 3 bases, with 13 bases left in between. DNA of the CDR3: TGTGCCAGCGACAAGGGTTATCCTAATGAAAAACTGTTTTTT. It yields the protein CASDKGYPNEKLFF.

V is TRBV7-2 and J is TRBJ2-2; no definite D call. This CDR3 comprises 17 residues. Trimming removed 2 bases at V and 3 bases at J, with 16 bases between. Germline CDR1 and CDR2: SGHTA and FQGNSA. This CDR3 is CASSLRAGTSYTGELFF. The CDR3 bases are TGTGCCAGCAGCTTAAGGGCTGGAACCTCTTACACCGGGGAGCTGTTTTTT.

This CDR3 reads CASSFGSTGGYEQYF. DNA of the CDR3: TGTGCCAGCAGCTTCGGTTCGACAGGGGGCTACGAGCAGTACTTC. The rearrangement links TRBV7-9 to TRBJ2-7, with TRBD1 matching over 9 bases. V lost 3 bases to trimming and J lost 3 bases; unmatched junction nucleotides: 6. Germline values: CDR1 SEHNR, CDR2 FQNEAQ (reference sequence). This CDR3 is 15 amino acids long.

In nucleotides, the CDR3 is TGTGCCACTCAGACGGGACATCTCGGGGAGCTGTTTTTT. It specifies CATQTGHLGELFF. V and J are TRBV9 and TRBJ2-2; the D gene is possibly TRBD1 (6 bases). The CDR3 totals 13 residues. Trimming pared 9 bases from V and 7 bases from J, leaving 16 bases between. The germline gives CDR1 SGDLS, CDR2 YYNGEE.

V and J are TRBV19 and TRBJ2-3; D gene unclear. Per germline, CDR1 LNHDA and CDR2 SQIVND (reference sequence). This CDR3 has 13 residues. Between the trimmed V and J ends, which lost 5 bases and 0 bases, there was a span of 6 bases. CDR3 sequence: CASSFASTDTQYF. The DNA for the CDR3 is TGTGCCAGTAGTTTTGCCAGCACAGATACGCAGTATTTT.

As to this clone: A read error may account for a junction end that differs from germline. The V and J genes are TRBV15 and TRBJ2-1; D uncertain. The CDR3 totals 14 residues. The germline gives CDR1 LNHNV, CDR2 YYDKDF (reference sequence). DNA of the CDR3: TGTGCCACCAGCAGAGATCGAGGCTACTATGAGCAGTTCTTC. It codes for CATSRDRGYYEQFF. The full variable domain, its missing parts supplied by reference TRBV15 and TRBJ2-1, is DAMVIQNPRYQVTQFGKPVTLSCSQTLNHNVMYWYQQKSSQAPKLLFHYYDKDFNNEADTPDNFQSRRPNTSFCFLDIRSPGLGDTAMYLCATSRDRGYYEQFFGPGTRLTVL.

The chain employs TRBV7-9 and TRBJ2-1; 9 nucleotides line up with TRBD2. V lost 2 bases to trimming and J lost 0 bases; unmatched junction nucleotides: 11. The germline V gene encodes CDR1 SEHNR and CDR2 FQNEAQ (reference sequence). This CDR3 has 19 amino acids. CDR3 region: CASSLSRREGPLSYNEQFF. The CDR3 nucleotides read TGTGCCAGCAGCTTATCTCGGCGGGAGGGCCCTCTCTCCTACAATGAGCAGTTCTTC.

The chain recombines TRBV4-3 with TRBJ2-3; D is uncertain. The V gene lost 0 bases and the J gene lost 0 bases, with 10 bases spanning the gap. This CDR3 spans 16 amino acids. The germline CDR1 and CDR2 sequences are LGHNA and YSLEER. In DNA, the CDR3 is TGCGCCAGCAGCCAAGATTTCCGCCGGAGCACAGATACGCAGTATTTT. This encodes CASSQDFRRSTDTQYF.

The chain couples TRBV7-2 to TRBJ2-2, with D unclear. CDR3 length: 14 amino acids. CDR1 and CDR2 (germline): SGHTA, FQGNSA. V lost 5 bases and J 4 bases, leaving 11 bases between the germline ends. The DNA of the CDR3 is TGTGCCAGCAGCCCTCGTAGCAGCACCGGGGAGCTGTTTTTT. This codes for CASSPRSSTGELFF.

J is TRBJ1-5 and V is TRBV4-3; a weak D match, TRBD1 (5 bases). Looked up from germline, CDR1 is LGHNA and CDR2 is YSLEER. The CDR3 has 17 residues. Trimming removed 0 bases at V and 0 bases at J, with 12 bases between. The CDR3 bases are TGCGCCAGCAGCCAAGAGTACGGGGGTTTTAGCAATCAGCCCCAGCATTTT. Protein sequence: CASSQEYGGFSNQPQHF.

The gene calls are TRBV27 and TRBJ1-4; TRBD1 agrees at 10 bases. CDR3 size: 15 residues. Germline V gene data show CDR1 as MNHEY and CDR2 as SMNVEV (reference sequence). V was pared by 5 bases and J by 6 bases, with 6 bases of the junction left unmatched. CDR3 DNA sequence: TGTGCCAGCAGTCCTCAGACAGGGGGCTATGAAAAACTGTTTTTT. Translating it yields CASSPQTGGYEKLFF.

The CDR3 is CASSTRDRGDGYTF. CDR3 DNA sequence: TGTGCCAGCAGCACCCGGGACAGGGGGGATGGCTACACCTTC. The J gene is TRBJ1-2, the V gene TRBV4-2; 11 bases are a match to TRBD1. V lost 5 bases and J lost 6; bases outside the gene matches: 5. Germline CDR1 LGHNA, CDR2 YNFKEQ. The CDR3 extends over 14 amino acids.